This is a list of T cell receptor beta chains from one sample in a study of identifying expanded T cells in peripheral blood. Sequencing used immunoSEQ multiplex PCR; TCRdb keeps in-frame clones, though not all of them. The sample yields 50,000 to 65,000 clones, approximately 82% seen once. Sequencing used blood. All receptors derive from a person between 18 and 69 years old in good health. Each CDR3 is given with its conserved first and last residue. The D gene is left open where the match is weak. For some rows the clone size is stated as once, few or many, or as a class when expanded; others skip it.

D gene	V gene	J gene	clone size	CDR3 DNA	CDR3 protein
-	TRBV7-9	TRBJ1-4	-	TGTGCCAGCAGCTCCGCGAGTGAAAAACTGTTTTTT	CASSSASEKLFF
-	TRBV6-6	TRBJ2-7	-	TGTGCCAGCAGTTTCCCTGAGGGGGGGTACGAGCAGTACTTC	CASSFPEGGYEQYF
TRBD2	TRBV5-1	TRBJ2-7	-	TGCGCCAGCAGCTTGGCGGGAGGAACCTACGAGCAGTACTTC	CASSLAGGTYEQYF
-	TRBV5-1	TRBJ1-3	-	TGCGCCAGCAGCTTGGACCCGAGGAGTAACACCATATATTTT	CASSLDPRSNTIYF
-	TRBV6-5	TRBJ2-3	-	TGTGCCAGCAGTTACAGGAGCGGGCACACGGATACGCAGTATTTT	CASSYRSGHTDTQYF
TRBD1	TRBV5-1	TRBJ1-2	-	TGCGCCAGCAGCTTGTCAACGGGACAGACTTATGGCTACACCTTC	CASSLSTGQTYGYTF
-	TRBV5-1	TRBJ1-2	few	TGCGCCAGCAGGGATCCATTAAGGGGTGGCTACACCTTC	CASRDPLRGGYTF
-	TRBV7-6	TRBJ1-3	-	TGTGCCAGCAGCTTAGTCACGGGAGCAGGAAACACCATATATTTT	CASSLVTGAGNTIYF
-	TRBV28	TRBJ1-1	-	TGTGCCACAACACAGCTAAACACTGAAGCTTTCTTT	CATTQLNTEAFF
TRBD1	TRBV5-4	TRBJ1-1	-	TGTGCCAGCAGCTTGCAACAGGGGGTTAACACTGAAGCTTTCTTT	CASSLQQGVNTEAFF
TRBD2	TRBV2	TRBJ2-3	-	TGTGCCAGCAGAGAGCCGGGACTAGCGGGAGGCCAGGGTAAAGATACGCAGTATTTT	CASREPGLAGGQGKDTQYF
-	TRBV29-1	TRBJ2-3	-	TGCAGCGCCCCCTTGACGGGGGCGCGGACAGATACGCAGTATTTT	CSAPLTGARTDTQYF
-	TRBV27	TRBJ1-6	-	TGTGCCAGCAGTTTTCACGCGGTTAAGAGCAATAATTCACCCCTCCACTTT	CASSFHAVKSNNSPLHF
-	TRBV4-2	TRBJ1-1	-	TGTGCCAGCAGCCCGGAGATAGGGAAGAACACTGAAGCTTTCTTT	CASSPEIGKNTEAFF
TRBD1	TRBV7-9	TRBJ1-1	once	TGTGCCAGCAGCTTCCCGGGACAGATGAACACTGAAGCTTTCTTT	CASSFPGQMNTEAFF
-	TRBV11-2	TRBJ1-1	few	TGTGCCAGCAGCTTACAGGCCTACACTGAAGCTTTCTTT	CASSLQAYTEAFF
-	TRBV4-3	TRBJ1-3	-	TGCGCCAGCAGCCAAGAAGGGGCTTCTGGAAACACCATATATTTT	CASSQEGASGNTIYF
-	TRBV29-1	TRBJ1-2	few	TGCAGCGTTGAAGTGGGGCAGATCTATGGCTACACCTTC	CSVEVGQIYGYTF
-	TRBV18	TRBJ1-1	-	TGTGCCAGCTCACATACAACAGTGAACACTGAAGCTTTCTTT	CASSHTTVNTEAFF
-	TRBV7-2	TRBJ2-1	-	TGTGCCAGCAGCTTTATAAGTAGGTTCTACAATGAGCAGTTCTTC	CASSFISRFYNEQFF
TRBD2	TRBV9	TRBJ2-4	-	TGTGCCAGCAGCGTCGGAGAGCGGGAGCCCAAAAACATTCAGTACTTC	CASSVGEREPKNIQYF
-	TRBV7-2	TRBJ2-3	-	TGTGCCAGCAGCTCCCTTCCACCTAGGTCAGATACGCAGTATTTT	CASSSLPPRSDTQYF
TRBD1	TRBV6-1	TRBJ1-2	-	TGTGCCAGCATTCCCGCCGGGACAGGCTATGGCTACACCTTC	CASIPAGTGYGYTF
-	TRBV14	TRBJ2-7	-	TGTGCCAGCAGCCAAGATCCTCCGGGTTGGGGCGAGCAGTACTTC	CASSQDPPGWGEQYF
-	TRBV5-6	TRBJ1-1	once	TGTGCCAGCAGCTTGGGCAATGAGAGAACTGAAGCTTTCTTT	CASSLGNERTEAFF
-	TRBV15	TRBJ1-1	-	TGTGCCACCAGCAGAGATTCACCCCCTGTAGCTTTCTTT	CATSRDSPPVAFF
TRBD2	TRBV30	TRBJ2-4	few	TGTGCCTGGAGTGTAGTCCGGATAGCGGGAGAAGCCAAAAACATTCAGTACTTC	CAWSVVRIAGEAKNIQYF
-	TRBV5-4	TRBJ1-2	few	TGTGCCAGCAGCCTTCCCGCCAGGGAATTTGGCTACACCTTC	CASSLPAREFGYTF
TRBD1	TRBV6-5	TRBJ2-2	-	TGTGCCAGCAGTCGGGACAGCTACACCGGGGAGCTGTTTTTT	CASSRDSYTGELFF
-	TRBV30	TRBJ1-2	-	TGTGCCTGGAGTGTATCTCTTAGTCGGGCCTTCCATGGCTACACCTTC	CAWSVSLSRAFHGYTF
-	TRBV5-1	TRBJ2-5	-	TGCGCCAGCAAGAAGGACCAAGAGACCCAGTACTTC	CASKKDQETQYF
-	TRBV11-3	TRBJ2-1	-	TGTGCCAGCAGCCCCGAGGCATTTGACAATGAGCAGTTCTTC	CASSPEAFDNEQFF
-	TRBV9	TRBJ1-3	-	TGTGCCAGCAGCGGGGCATCGGGTGGAAACACCATATATTTT	CASSGASGGNTIYF
TRBD2	TRBV11-2	TRBJ2-4	-	TGTGCCAGCAGCTTAGGGTCTAGCGGGAGAGGCATTCAGTACTTC	CASSLGSSGRGIQYF
-	TRBV2	TRBJ1-5	-	TGTGCCAGCAGTTTTAGCTTACGGTCAAGCCTCAGCAATCAGCCCCAGCATTTT	CASSFSLRSSLSNQPQHF
-	TRBV7-9	TRBJ1-4	-	TGTGCCAGCAGAGAACGGGAGAATGAAAAACTGTTTTTT	CASRERENEKLFF
TRBD1	TRBV9	TRBJ2-7	-	TGTGCCAGCAGCGGATACAGGGGAGAGAGCTACGAGCAGTACTTC	CASSGYRGESYEQYF
-	TRBV7-9	TRBJ2-5	-	TGTGCCAGCAGCCTAGCCGGACAGATTCAAGAGACCCAGTACTTC	CASSLAGQIQETQYF
TRBD2	TRBV18	TRBJ2-7	-	TGTGCCAGCTCACCCCTGGCGGGGGAGAACTACGAGCAGTACTTC	CASSPLAGENYEQYF
TRBD1	TRBV27	TRBJ1-5	-	TGTGCCAGCAGTCCAGCGACAGGGAGCAATCAGCCCCAGCATTTT	CASSPATGSNQPQHF
TRBD2	TRBV6-1	TRBJ2-7	-	TGTGCCATCTCGAGCCCGGGACTAGGCACCGAGCAGTACTTC	CAISSPGLGTEQYF
-	TRBV2	TRBJ2-3	-	TGTGCCAGCAGTGTGCCGGGACACTCAGATTACACAGATACGCAGTATTTT	CASSVPGHSDYTDTQYF